This T cell receptor (beta chain) was identified during a study of ipilimumab plus nivolumab after autologous stem cell transplantation (dated by TCRdb to the early 2020s). Looking at the study overall: Trial patients received a median of about 5 ipilimumab doses and about eight nivolumab doses. The DLBCL cohort included primary refractory and relapsed disease, with 18-month progression-free survival of roughly 85% and 28% respectively. The intent-to-treat population of the trial was made up of 30 to 40 patients. The trial enrolled patients with high-risk diffuse large B cell lymphoma, mature T cell lymphoma, or multiple myeloma undergoing autologous transplant. The paper as a whole reports these results and caveats: Per the authors, a biologic rationale for further study of the post-transplant checkpoint inhibition approach was offered by T cell receptor repertoire, regulatory T cell phenotype and gut microbiota profiles. The authors concluded that, as post-transplant consolidation, combined checkpoint inhibition appeared tolerable.

Library construction relied on the immunoSEQ multiplex PCR assay. This immuneACCESS table, as held by TCRdb, lists in-frame sequences with V and J called but not all clones. Of the missing ones, under half trace to an unresolved V gene in checked studies; the others have no known cause. A total of 15,000 to 20,000 clones appear in this sample, 80% of them only once. 10% of the sample is held by the ten biggest clonotypes. Starting 14 to 28 days after the autologous transplant, patients began checkpoint therapy, which included ipilimumab at 1 mg/kg intravenously on day 1 of selected weeks. The nivolumab dose was 3 mg/kg intravenously, delivered on day 1 of weeks 1, 4, 7, 10, and every two weeks through week 26. The study was a Phase Ib clinical trial testing combined checkpoint inhibition with ipilimumab and nivolumab as consolidation after autologous stem cell transplantation. The germline V gene (reference sequence) gives CDR1 as LNHDA and CDR2 as SQIVND. Between the V and J ends, shortened by 3 bases and 6 bases respectively, the junction contains 15 bases. Spanning cysteine to phenylalanine, the CDR3 consists of 15 amino acids. The entry retains the CDR3 DNA only, 45 bases that are in frame from base 1.

Details on this clone: Its specific antigen is unknown. Within one base of it there is no much larger clone, and no base qualities were kept.

The sample was PBMCs, taken in a trial of ipilimumab plus nivolumab as post-transplant consolidation. The receptor was derived from a male donor with diffuse large B-cell lymphoma. The chain was built from TRBV19 and TRBJ2-4; a tentative D match to TRBD2 spans 5 bases. In nucleotide form, the sequence is TGTGCCAGTAGTATCCCCGGGTCTCGGGGAAACATTCAGTACTTC. This codes for CASSIPGSRGNIQYF.